This passage covers 20 T cell receptor beta chains from one sample sequenced in a study of blood T cell repertoires in COVID-19. Sequencing used immunoSEQ multiplex PCR; TCRdb keeps in-frame clones, though not all of them. The sample consists of about 220,000 clones, around 80% of them appearing once. The sequenced material came from peripheral blood. These receptors all come from a woman in her sixties or seventies with acute or convalescent COVID-19.

The chain employs TRBV6-1 and TRBJ2-7; a weak D match, TRBD2 (5 bases). The ends were cut back, 3 bases at V and 0 bases at J, with 15 bases in the middle. Germline values: CDR1 MNHNS, CDR2 SASEGT. The CDR3 runs to 16 residues. As DNA, the CDR3 is TGTGCCAGCAGTGATGGTGGCGGGCCTCACTCCTACGAGCAGTACGTC. Amino acid sequence: CASSDGGGPHSYEQYV.

The chain couples TRBV12-5 to TRBJ1-4; D is uncertain. This CDR3 spans 15 amino acids. Germline-derived CDR1 and CDR2 are LGHNT and FRNRAP. Trimming pared 1 base from V and 5 bases from J, leaving 11 bases between. CDR3 in DNA: TGTGCTAGTGGTTTGGGGAATACGGAGAATGAAAAACTGTTTTTT. Its protein is CASGLGNTENEKLFF.

The chain links TRBV5-1 to TRBJ2-5; 8 positions agree with TRBD1. Losses at the gene ends were 0 bases for V and 1 base for J; bases not matched to a gene: 5. Germline assignment: CDR1 SGHRS and CDR2 YFSETQ. CDR3 length: 16 amino acids. The CDR3 reads CASSLGATGAQETQYF. CDR3 sequence (DNA): TGCGCCAGCAGCTTGGGTGCGACAGGGGCCCAAGAGACCCAGTACTTC.

The V gene is TRBV6-5, the J gene TRBJ2-2; TRBD1 is a possible D gene (5 bases). The CDR3 contains 16 residues. Trimming shortened V by 1 base and J by 1 base, and 10 bases separated the two germline ends. Germline V gives CDR1 MNHEY, CDR2 SVGAGI. DNA for the CDR3: TGTGCCAGCAGTTACTTCCCAGGGATGAACACCGGGGAGCTGTTTTTT. Translating it yields CASSYFPGMNTGELFF.

The chain is built from TRBV3-1 (or the pseudogene TRBV3-2) and TRBJ2-3; 8 nucleotides match TRBD2. J was trimmed by 1 base and V by 4 bases; bases with no gene match: 13. Germline V gene data show CDR1 as LGHDT and CDR2 as YNNKEL (reference sequence). This CDR3 has 18 amino acids. The CDR3 reads CASSPSSRRGAGTDTQYF. In nucleotides, the CDR3 is TGTGCCAGCAGCCCCTCCTCTAGGCGGGGGGCCGGCACAGATACGCAGTATTTT.

The rearrangement links TRBV11-1 to TRBJ1-1; D is possibly TRBD1 (5 bases). The ends were cut back, 6 bases at V and 1 base at J, with 9 bases in the middle. CDR3 size: 13 residues. Germline assignment: CDR1 SGHAT and CDR2 FQDESV (reference sequence). The CDR3: CASSYTGNTEAFF. The CDR3 DNA reads TGTGCCAGCAGTTATACAGGGAACACTGAAGCTTTCTTT.

This chain links TRBV15 with TRBJ2-7; TRBD2 matches at 8 bases. Germline-derived CDR1 and CDR2 are LNHNV and YYDKDF (reference sequence). The V and J ends lost 0 bases and 7 bases, in that order; junction bases with no gene match: 8. CDR3 length equals 15 residues. The CDR3 DNA sequence: TGTGCCACCAGCAGAGAGGCTAGCGGGCTTTTGGAGCAGTACGTC. Its translation: CATSREASGLLEQYV.

This chain joins TRBV3-1 (or the pseudogene TRBV3-2) and TRBJ1-4; 7 bases align to TRBD1. J was trimmed by 5 bases and V by 5 bases; bases with no gene match: 5. This CDR3 contains 14 residues. The germline V gene encodes CDR1 LGHDT and CDR2 YNNKEL (reference sequence). The CDR3 spells CASSVDRQNEKLFF. CDR3 sequence (DNA): TGTGCCAGCAGCGTGGACAGGCAGAATGAAAAACTGTTTTTT.

V and J are TRBV11-2 and TRBJ2-1, with D unclear. This CDR3 is built from 14 residues. The germline V gene has CDR1 SGHAT and CDR2 FQNNGV. Deletions cut 7 bases from V and 0 bases from J, with 10 bases between. The CDR3 nucleotides are TGTGCCAGCAACCTACTGAGCTCCTACAATGAGCAGTTCTTC. Its translation: CASNLLSSYNEQFF.

This rearrangement joins TRBV30 to TRBJ1-1; D may be TRBD1 (5 bases). Deletions cut 1 base from V and 7 bases from J, with 13 bases between. This CDR3 has 13 residues. Germline V gene data show CDR1 as GTSNPN and CDR2 as SVGIG (reference sequence). The CDR3 sequence: CAWSAGVAGEAFF. DNA of the CDR3: TGTGCCTGGAGTGCGGGGGTGGCCGGTGAAGCTTTCTTT.

This chain links TRBV5-8 with TRBJ1-2; D is possibly TRBD1 (5 bases). V gave up 0 bases and J gave up 4 bases, with 13 bases separating them. Germline assignment: CDR1 SGHTS and CDR2 YDEGEE. This CDR3 spans 15 amino acids. For the CDR3, the DNA is TGTGCCAGCAGCTTGGTTGGTACAGGTCCCTATGGCTACACCTTC. Amino acids: CASSLVGTGPYGYTF.

The rearrangement uses TRBV27 and TRBJ2-2, with 8 bases lining up with TRBD1. V lost 0 bases, J lost 4 bases, and 10 bases stayed unmatched. The CDR3 totals 18 residues. Germline lookup yields CDR1 MNHEY and CDR2 SMNVEV (reference sequence). CDR3 coding DNA: TGTGCCAGCAGTTTATCGCGGACAGGGCGGGCGGGCACCGGGGAGCTGTTTTTT. Its translation is CASSLSRTGRAGTGELFF.

This chain uses TRBV9 with TRBJ2-7, with 9 bases matching TRBD2. Germline assignment: CDR1 SGDLS and CDR2 YYNGEE. The length of the CDR3 is 17 residues. Unmatched junction bases numbered 10, after V lost 3 bases and J lost 0 bases. The CDR3 spells CASSGNPLAGSSYEQYF. The CDR3, as DNA: TGTGCCAGCAGCGGAAACCCGCTAGCGGGGAGCTCCTACGAGCAGTACTTC.

This clone was recorded a few times. The V gene is TRBV6-5, the J gene TRBJ1-5; D perhaps matches TRBD1 (5 bases). With 6 bases removed from V and 3 bases from J, the gap between germline ends came to 12 bases. The CDR3 extends over 14 amino acids. Germline V gene sequence: CDR1 MNHEY, CDR2 SVGAGI. The DNA of the CDR3 is TGTGCCAGCAGCCCGACAGACTTCAATCAGCCCCAGCATTTT. Translation gives CASSPTDFNQPQHF.

The chain carries TRBV24-1 and TRBJ1-5, with TRBD1 as a possible D gene (5 bases). Germline V CDR1 and CDR2: KGHDR, SFDVKD. The CDR3 sequence is 14 residues long. Trimming took 5 bases from V and 0 from J, leaving 7 bases between them. In DNA, the CDR3 is TGTGCCACCAGTGGGGGCCCTAGCAATCAGCCCCAGCATTTT. Translation: CATSGGPSNQPQHF.

The chain employs TRBV4-1 and TRBJ2-7, with D tentatively TRBD2 (5 bases). Germline V CDR1 and CDR2: MGHRA, YSYEKL. The CDR3 loop spans 15 amino acids. Between the trimmed V and J ends, which lost 1 base and 3 bases, there was a span of 13 bases. Here the CDR3 reads CASSQAEVNDYEQYF. CDR3 DNA sequence: TGCGCCAGCAGCCAAGCGGAGGTCAATGACTACGAGCAGTACTTC.

The V gene is TRBV5-4, the J gene TRBJ1-5; 9 positions match TRBD1. The V segment lost 10 bases and the J segment 3 bases; nucleotides outside the gene matches: 8. The germline gives CDR1 SGHNT, CDR2 YYREEE (reference sequence). The CDR3 has 14 residues. CDR3 protein: CAPWDRVYNQPQHF. CDR3 nucleotide sequence: TGTGCCCCTTGGGACAGGGTATACAATCAGCCCCAGCATTTT.

The count of this clone is one. The chain has TRBV16 and TRBJ1-3; D is perhaps TRBD1 (5 bases). CDR3 length equals 16 residues. Trimming stripped 3 bases from V and 0 bases from J, with 12 bases between. CDR1 KGHSY and CDR2 FQNENV come from the germline V gene. DNA for the CDR3: TGTGCCAGCAGCCACCGACAGCTTCTCTCTGGAAACACCATATATTTT. Encoded protein: CASSHRQLLSGNTIYF. Full variable domain (outside the CDR3, taken from reference TRBV16 and TRBJ1-3): GEEVAQTPKHLVRGEGQKAKLYCAPIKGHSYVFWYQQVLKNEFKFLISFQNENVFDETGMPKERFSAKCLPNSPCSLEIQATKLEDSAVYFCASSHRQLLSGNTIYFGEGSWLTVV.

V is TRBV23-1 and J is TRBJ1-1; D is uncertain. TRBV23-1 is flagged as an ORF with uncertain function. The CDR3 contains 9 residues. Deletions cut 8 bases from V and 11 bases from J, with 9 bases between. The CDR3, as DNA: TGCGCCAGCGTGCACGGGGCTTTCTTT. It yields the protein CASVHGAFF.

This clone was seen a few times. This rearrangement joins TRBV19 to TRBJ1-2; D may be TRBD1 (5 bases). CDR1 and CDR2 (germline): LNHDA, SQIVND (reference sequence). The CDR3 totals 16 residues. The V gene lost 7 bases and the J gene lost 4 bases, with 22 bases spanning the gap. CDR3 coding DNA: TGTGCCAGTACAAGGACATCCAACCTAGCGGGCTATGGCTACACCTTC. This encodes CASTRTSNLAGYGYTF.